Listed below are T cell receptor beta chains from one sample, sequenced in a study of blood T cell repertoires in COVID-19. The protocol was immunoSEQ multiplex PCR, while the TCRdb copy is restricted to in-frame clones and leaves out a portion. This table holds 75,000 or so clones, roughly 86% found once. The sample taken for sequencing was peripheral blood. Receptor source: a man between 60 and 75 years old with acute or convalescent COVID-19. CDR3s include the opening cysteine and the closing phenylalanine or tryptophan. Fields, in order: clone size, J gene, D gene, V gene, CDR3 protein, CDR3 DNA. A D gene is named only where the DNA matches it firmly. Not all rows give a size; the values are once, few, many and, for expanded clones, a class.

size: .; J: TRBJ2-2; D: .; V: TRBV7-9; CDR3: CASSSGVGTGELFF; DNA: TGTGCCAGCAGCTCGGGGGTAGGGACCGGGGAGCTGTTTTTT
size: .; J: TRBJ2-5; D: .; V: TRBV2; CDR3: CASSEARETQYF; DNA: TGTGCCAGCAGTGAAGCGCGAGAGACCCAGTACTTC
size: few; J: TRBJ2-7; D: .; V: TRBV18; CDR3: CASSPGSTSPYEQYF; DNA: TGTGCCAGCTCACCAGGTTCAACTTCCCCCTACGAGCAGTACTTC
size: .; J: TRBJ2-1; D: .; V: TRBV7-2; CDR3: CASSPWSFRDEQFF; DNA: TGTGCCAGCAGCCCTTGGAGCTTCAGGGATGAGCAGTTCTTC
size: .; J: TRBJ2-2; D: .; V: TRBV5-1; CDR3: CASSSQGNTGELFF; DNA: TGCGCCAGCAGCTCGCAGGGAAACACCGGGGAGCTGTTTTTT
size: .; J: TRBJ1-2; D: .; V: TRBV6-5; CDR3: CASSTTGQGYTF; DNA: TGTGCCAGCAGCACTACAGGGCAAGGCTACACCTTC
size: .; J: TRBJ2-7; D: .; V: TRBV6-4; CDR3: CASSGGVYSYEQYF; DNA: TGTGCCAGCAGTGGAGGAGTCTACTCCTACGAGCAGTACTTC
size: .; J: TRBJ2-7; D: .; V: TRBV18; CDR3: CASSPDRIYEQYF; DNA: TGTGCCAGCTCACCAGACAGGATCTACGAGCAGTACTTC
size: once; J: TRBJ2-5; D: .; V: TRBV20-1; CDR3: CSASLRTSRETQYF; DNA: TGCAGTGCTAGTCTCCGGACATCGCGAGAGACCCAGTACTTC
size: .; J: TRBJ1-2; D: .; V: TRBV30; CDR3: CAWITGSRGYTF; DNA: TGTGCCTGGATAACAGGGTCCCGTGGCTACACCTTC
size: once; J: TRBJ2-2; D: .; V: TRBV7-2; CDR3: CASSPLTGVTGELFF; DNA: TGTGCCAGCAGCCCCTTGACGGGAGTAACCGGGGAGCTGTTTTTT
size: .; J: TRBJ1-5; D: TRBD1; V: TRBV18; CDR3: CASSPGQGNQPQHF; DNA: TGTGCCAGCTCGCCCGGACAGGGGAATCAGCCCCAGCATTTT
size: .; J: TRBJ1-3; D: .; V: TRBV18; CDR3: CASSPRGQSSGNTIYF; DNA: TGTGCCAGCTCACCACGAGGACAGTCCTCTGGAAACACCATATATTTT
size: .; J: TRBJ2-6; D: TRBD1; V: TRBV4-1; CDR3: CASGQGLAGANVLTF; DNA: TGCGCCAGCGGACAGGGTCTAGCTGGGGCCAACGTCCTGACTTTC
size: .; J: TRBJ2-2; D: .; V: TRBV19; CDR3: CASSVGTTNTGELFF; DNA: TGTGCCAGTAGCGTGGGGACAACGAACACCGGGGAGCTGTTTTTT
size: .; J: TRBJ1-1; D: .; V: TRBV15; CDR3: CATSRDPWYGAFF; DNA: TGTGCCACCAGCAGAGACCCCTGGTACGGAGCTTTCTTT
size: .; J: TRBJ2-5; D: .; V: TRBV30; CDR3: CAWSTPGEEETQYF; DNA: TGTGCCTGGAGCACTCCGGGGGAGGAGGAGACCCAGTACTTC
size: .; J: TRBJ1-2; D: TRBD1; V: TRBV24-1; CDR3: CATSDRQGRGYTF; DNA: TGTGCCACCAGTGACCGACAGGGCCGAGGCTACACCTTC
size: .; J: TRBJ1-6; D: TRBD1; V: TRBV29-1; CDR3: CSVATGGNSPLHF; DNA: TGCAGCGTCGCAACAGGGGGGAATTCACCCCTCCACTTT
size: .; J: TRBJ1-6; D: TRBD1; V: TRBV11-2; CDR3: CASSTTRDRGDQSPLHF; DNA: TGTGCCAGCAGCACGACCCGGGACAGGGGGGATCAATCACCCCTCCACTTT